This T cell receptor (beta chain) was identified in a study of CXCR3-negative and CXCR3-positive naive CD8 T cells. Of note for this clonotype: Its specificity is unknown.

The study, taken as a whole, reports: TRB CDR3 properties indicated TCR strength, while surface CD5 was similar across naive subsets. CXCR3 levels fell partly with cryopreservation; most assays relied on fresh PBMCs. Compared with CXCR3-negative naive cells, CXCR3-positive naive cells showed more hydrophobic TRB CDR3s.

The CDR3 sequence is 15 residues long. Per the germline V gene, CDR1 is MNHGY and CDR2 is SAAAGT. Cells classed as naive CD8+ T cells were CD45RO-CCR7+CD27+CD95-. cDNA libraries for TRB were generated by 5' RACE incorporating UMI labels. TCRdb reanalyzed the 5' RACE reads, giving one entry per CDR3 protein sequence and no DNA. The sample totals over 100,000 distinct CDR3 sequences. This TCR came from a human donor in good health. Some clones in this sample may be carry-over from other donors' samples. The material sequenced was naive CXCR3- CD8+ T cells from blood. This sample's subset: CD45RO-CCR7+CD27+CD95- naive CD8+ T cells lacking CXCR3 (TNR3-). The J gene is TRBJ2-1, the V gene TRBV6-8; TCRdb indicates TRBD2, and absent DNA this call remains unverified. The CDR3 sequence is CASSYGTSEYNEQFF.